This entry features one T cell receptor (beta chain) sequence. It lacks a known antigen. No base quality information exists; no much larger clone differs at one position. The data belong to a study of Ad26.COV2.S vaccination and SARS-CoV-2 variants (dated by TCRdb to about 2021). For the wider study: Vaccine-arm donors came from COV1001, a multicentre, randomized, double-blind, placebo-controlled phase I-IIa trial of Ad26.COV2.S in healthy adults. Throughout the experiments and outcome assessment, investigators stayed blinded to trial group allocation. Trial participants were randomized into five groups of five: low-dose or high-dose Ad26.COV2.S given once or twice, or placebo on both occasions. Dosing of Ad26.COV2.S was intramuscular, at either 5x10^10 or 1x10^11 viral particles, delivered as one shot or as two shots spaced 56 days apart. Sequencing of the TCRbeta repertoire served to evaluate the specificity and breadth of SARS-CoV-2-reactive T cell receptors following Ad26.COV2.S vaccination. A total of some 30 samples were included in the TCR-sequenced set, comprising around 19 Ad26.COV2.S vaccine recipients, 5 placebo recipients and 8 SARS-CoV-2 convalescent individuals. General conclusions and limits of the study: Comparable non-spike TCR breadth was observed between vaccine and placebo recipients, consistent with only spike being contained in the vaccine. Substantial breadth of spike-specific CD8+ and CD4+ T cell responses was reported after vaccination. Compared with placebo recipients, Ad26.COV2.S recipients showed higher spike-specific TCR breadth (P = 0.0014). The study was not powered for comparison of responses between vaccine doses or regimens. The authors noted that the TCR breadth and depth analyses may have underestimated total T cell responses.

The treatment or condition label, read with the paper, signifies: around 19 received Ad26.COV2.S at low or high dose, single or two shots; roughly 5 received placebo; per-sample allocation not given. For vaccine and placebo recipients, the sequenced repertoires came from samples collected on day 63 after the first injection. In Cohort 1b, fewer than 30 adults aged 18-55 years were enrolled at a single site in Boston, USA, between 29 July and 7 August 2020. Ad26.COV2.S was a replication-incompetent adenovirus type 26 vector expressing a prefusion-stabilized SARS-CoV-2 spike protein from the original Wuhan strain. TCRbeta CDR3 regions were sequenced with the immunoSEQ Assay. After extraction, genomic DNA underwent amplification by bias-controlled multiplex PCR, followed by high-throughput sequencing. The original methods were these. To quantify the absolute abundance of every unique TCRbeta CDR3 region, sequences were collapsed and filtered. Usable DNA was measured by amplifying reference genes present in all nucleated cells, and TCRbeta template counts were normalized to that usable DNA to estimate T cell fraction. Repertoire TCRs were annotated as SARS-CoV-2-specific by exact matching of V gene, CDR3 amino acid sequence and J gene to a known reactive TCR set. The reference SARS-CoV-2 TCR set was derived from MIRA and filtered for enrichment in COVID-19-positive ImmuneCODE repertoires, a step that removed public or cross-reactive TCRs. Drawing on the MIRA antigens, annotated TCRs were analysed further at the level of specific ORF or position within ORF. Breadth was defined as the number of annotated unique rearrangements divided by the total number of unique productive rearrangements, and depth was defined as the summed frequency of the annotated unique rearrangements. Two-sided Wilcoxon rank-sum tests were used to compare TCR breadth between groups. What TCRdb holds here is the immuneACCESS table cut down to in-frame rearrangements. Part of the clones is not present; checked against another copy, under half of the missing clones reflect an unresolved V gene, and the others are unexplained. V and J calls and clone size are as listed in that table; D and trimming were resolved from the DNA. For this sample the table gives more than 300,000 clones, of which 85% to 90% were detected only once. 1.5% to 2.5% of the sample is taken by the ten largest.

CDR1 and CDR2 (LNHDA, SQIVND) derive from the germline V gene (reference sequence). Clipping removes 4 bases from V and 9 bases from J, with 11 as the unmatched junction base count. There are 16 amino acids in the CDR3, from cysteine to phenylalanine inclusive. Of all the DNA, just the CDR3 is kept, 48 bases in frame from base 1. The rearranged chain carries TRBV19 and TRBJ1-6, with 8 middle bases fitting TRBD1. This TCR was sampled from a person between 18 and 60 years old who received the Ad26.COV2.S COVID-19 vaccine or a placebo. The material was peripheral blood, obtained in a trial of Ad26.COV2.S vaccine versus placebo. The DNA is as follows: TGTGCCAGTAGTACCAAGGGGACAGGAAGGGGTTCACCCCTCCACTTT. This codes for CASSTKGTGRGSPLHF.